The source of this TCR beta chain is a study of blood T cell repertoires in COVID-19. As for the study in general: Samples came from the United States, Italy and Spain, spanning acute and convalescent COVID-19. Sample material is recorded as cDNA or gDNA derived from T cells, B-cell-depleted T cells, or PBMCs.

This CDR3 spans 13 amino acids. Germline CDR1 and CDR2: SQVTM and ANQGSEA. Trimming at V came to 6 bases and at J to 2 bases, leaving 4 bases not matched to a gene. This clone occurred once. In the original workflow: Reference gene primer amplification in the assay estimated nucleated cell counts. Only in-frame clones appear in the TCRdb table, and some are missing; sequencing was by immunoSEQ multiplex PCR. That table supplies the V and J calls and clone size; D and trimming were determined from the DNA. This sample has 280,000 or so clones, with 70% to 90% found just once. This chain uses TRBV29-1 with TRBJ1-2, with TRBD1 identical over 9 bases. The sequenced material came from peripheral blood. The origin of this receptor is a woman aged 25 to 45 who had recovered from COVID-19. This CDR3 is CSVWTGANYGYTF. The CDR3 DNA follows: TGCAGCGTGTGGACAGGGGCAAACTATGGCTACACCTTC.